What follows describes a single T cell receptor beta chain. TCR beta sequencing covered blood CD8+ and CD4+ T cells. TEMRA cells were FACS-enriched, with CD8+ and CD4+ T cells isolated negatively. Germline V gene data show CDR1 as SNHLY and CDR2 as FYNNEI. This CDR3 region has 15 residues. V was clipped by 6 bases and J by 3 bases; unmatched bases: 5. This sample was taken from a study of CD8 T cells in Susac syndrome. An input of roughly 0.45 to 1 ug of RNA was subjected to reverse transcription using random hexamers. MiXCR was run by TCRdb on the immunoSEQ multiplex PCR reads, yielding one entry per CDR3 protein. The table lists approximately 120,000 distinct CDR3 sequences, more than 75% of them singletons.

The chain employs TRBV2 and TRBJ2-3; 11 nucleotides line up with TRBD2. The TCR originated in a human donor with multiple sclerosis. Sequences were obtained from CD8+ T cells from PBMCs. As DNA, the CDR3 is TGTGCCAGCAGCGGGACTAGCGGAAATACAGATACGCAGTATTTT. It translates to CASSGTSGNTDTQYF.